This T cell receptor (beta chain) is from a study of blood T cell repertoires in COVID-19 (dated by TCRdb to 2018 to 2021). Study-level background: Samples from collaborators originated in the United States, Italy and Spain and spanned both the acute and convalescent phases of COVID-19. The prospective study material was composed of cDNA or gDNA derived from T cells, B-cell-depleted T cells, or PBMCs. The dataset comprised deeply sampled blood TCRbeta repertoires from subjects exposed to, actively infected with, or recovered from COVID-19. The repertoires were released in a freely available public database intended as a resource for research on the immune response to SARS-CoV-2. The samples were drawn from two sources: the first 160 participants of the ongoing ImmuneRACE study, and 950 to 1,500 subjects contributed by 6 global collaborators. A de-identified subject ID, COVID-19 status, age in years and sex were almost always included in the sample metadata. HLA class I and class II types, where available, came from metadata supplied by the sample provider rather than from assay-based typing.

Collaborating institutions collected whole blood in K2EDTA tubes following their own protocols. For TCRbeta analysis, collaborator samples were shipped as frozen whole blood, as isolated PBMCs, or as DNA extracted from either sample type. As regards this clone: Its antigen target is currently unknown. Qualities for individual bases were not recorded, and no much larger clone is one base off.

General study outcomes and caveats: The amount of clinical and demographic metadata varied by source and participant and was provided uncurated.

The immunoSEQ Assay, a bias-controlled multiplex PCR, was used to amplify TCRbeta CDR3 regions from genomic DNA. The original pipeline was this. Nucleated cell counts per sample were estimated from amplification of reference gene primers within the assay. To quantify the absolute abundance of each unique TCRbeta CDR3 rearrangement, sequence reads were collapsed and filtered. For each sample, productive Simpson clonality was calculated by taking the square root of Simpson's diversity index across productive rearrangements. Held by TCRdb, this immuneACCESS table contains in-frame sequences only and omits some clones. Under half of the omission traces to an unresolved V gene where checked; the cause of the rest is unknown. V, J and clone size are taken as reported in that table, and D and trimming were inferred from the DNA itself. In this sample the table shows some 190,000 clones, 88% of which occur a single time. The biggest ten clones account for 1.6% of the sample.

For CDR1 and CDR2, the germline V gene lists SGHRS and YFSETQ. V is reduced by 2 bases and J by 0 bases, leaving a spacing of 8 bases between them. Measured from the cysteine to the phenylalanine, the CDR3 is 14 residues long. The retained sequence is limited to the CDR3, 42 bases, with the frame set at the first base. The V gene is TRBV5-1 and the J gene is TRBJ1-1; a tentative D match to TRBD1 spans 6 bases. The sequence was collected from a man younger than 35 with active or convalescent COVID-19. Sequenced: peripheral blood. The nucleotides are TGCGCCAGCAGCTTTCCAGGGGTGAACACTGAAGCTTTCTTT. Its coded protein is CASSFPGVNTEAFF.